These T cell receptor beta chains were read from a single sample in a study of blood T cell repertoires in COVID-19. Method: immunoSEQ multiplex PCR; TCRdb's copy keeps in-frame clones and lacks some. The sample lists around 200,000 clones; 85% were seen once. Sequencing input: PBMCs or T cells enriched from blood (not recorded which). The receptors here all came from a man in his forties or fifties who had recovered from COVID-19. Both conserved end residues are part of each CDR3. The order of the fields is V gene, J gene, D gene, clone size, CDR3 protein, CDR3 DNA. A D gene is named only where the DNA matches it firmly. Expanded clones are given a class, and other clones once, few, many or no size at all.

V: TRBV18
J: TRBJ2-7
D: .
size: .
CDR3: CASSPSLRNDYEQYF
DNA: TGTGCCAGCTCACCATCCCTCAGAAACGACTACGAGCAGTACTTC

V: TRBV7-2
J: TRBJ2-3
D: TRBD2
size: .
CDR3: CASLAGVGADTQYF
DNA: TGTGCCAGCCTAGCGGGAGTTGGCGCAGATACGCAGTATTTT

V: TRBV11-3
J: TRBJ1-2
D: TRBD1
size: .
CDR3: CASSLPGDRPNF
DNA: TGTGCCAGCAGTCTCCCTGGGGACAGGCCTAACTTC

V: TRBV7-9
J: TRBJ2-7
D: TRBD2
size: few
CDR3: CASSSTTRGGSSEQYF
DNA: TGTGCCAGCAGCTCAACGACCCGGGGGGGGTCAAGCGAGCAGTACTTC

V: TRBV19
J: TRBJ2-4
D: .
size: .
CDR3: CASSIGGWDIQYF
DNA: TGTGCCAGTAGTATAGGGGGCTGGGACATTCAGTACTTC

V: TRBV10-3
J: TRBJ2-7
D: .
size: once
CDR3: CAISEGGGNSYEQYF
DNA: TGTGCCATCAGTGAAGGAGGAGGGAACTCCTACGAGCAGTACTTC

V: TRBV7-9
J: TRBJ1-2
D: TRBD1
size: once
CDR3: CASSPSDRGYGYTF
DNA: TGTGCCAGCAGCCCTTCGGACAGGGGCTATGGCTACACCTTC

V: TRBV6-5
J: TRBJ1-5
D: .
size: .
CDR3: CASSTVHSNQPQHF
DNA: TGTGCCAGCAGTACAGTGCATAGCAATCAGCCCCAGCATTTT

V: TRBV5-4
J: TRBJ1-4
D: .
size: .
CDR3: CASSILVGEKLFF
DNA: TGTGCCAGCAGCATTTTAGTTGGTGAAAAACTGTTTTTT

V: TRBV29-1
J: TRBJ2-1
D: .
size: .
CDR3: CSVVDSSYNEQFF
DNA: TGCAGCGTTGTGGACAGCTCCTACAATGAGCAGTTCTTC

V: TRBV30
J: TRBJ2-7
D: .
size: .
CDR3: CAWSVIYEQYF
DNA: TGTGCCTGGAGTGTCATCTACGAGCAGTACTTC

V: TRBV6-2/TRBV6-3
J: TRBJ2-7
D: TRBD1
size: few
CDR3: CASSYVTGGSYEQYF
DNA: TGTGCCAGCAGTTACGTGACAGGGGGTTCCTACGAGCAGTACTTC

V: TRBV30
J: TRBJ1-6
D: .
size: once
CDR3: CAWSVRRSGGYNSPLHF
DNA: TGTGCCTGGAGTGTACGCAGGTCCGGGGGGTATAATTCACCCCTCCACTTT

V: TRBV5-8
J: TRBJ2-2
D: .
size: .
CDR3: CASSWGQNTGELFF
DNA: TGTGCCAGCAGCTGGGGACAGAACACCGGGGAGCTGTTTTTT

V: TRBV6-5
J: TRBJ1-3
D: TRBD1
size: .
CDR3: CASSYGDRGSGNTIYF
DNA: TGTGCCAGCAGTTACGGGGACAGGGGGTCTGGAAACACCATATATTTT

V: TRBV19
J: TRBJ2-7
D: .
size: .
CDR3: CASSIAPGPYEQYF
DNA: TGTGCCAGTAGTATCGCCCCAGGGCCCTACGAGCAGTACTTC

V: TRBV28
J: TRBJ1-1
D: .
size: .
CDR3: CASSPGGSDTEAFF
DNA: TGTGCCAGCAGTCCCGGCGGGTCGGACACTGAAGCTTTCTTT

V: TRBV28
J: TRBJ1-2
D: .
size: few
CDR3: CASSLDSSTHPNYGYTF
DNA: TGTGCCAGCAGTTTGGACAGCTCTACCCATCCTAACTATGGCTACACCTTC

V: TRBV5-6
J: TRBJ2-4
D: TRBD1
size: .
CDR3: CASSSGTDINIQYF
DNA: TGTGCCAGCAGCTCCGGGACAGACATAAACATTCAGTACTTC

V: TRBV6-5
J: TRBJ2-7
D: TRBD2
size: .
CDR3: CASSSGGTYEQYF
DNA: TGTGCCAGCAGTTCCGGGGGGACCTACGAGCAGTACTTC

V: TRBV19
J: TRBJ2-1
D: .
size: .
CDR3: CASSPPSGVTSYNEQFF
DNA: TGTGCCAGTAGCCCGCCCTCGGGAGTCACCTCCTACAATGAGCAGTTCTTC

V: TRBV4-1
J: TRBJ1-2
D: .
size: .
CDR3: CASSQETRVRFGYTF
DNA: TGCGCCAGCAGCCAAGAAACGAGGGTGCGGTTTGGCTACACCTTC

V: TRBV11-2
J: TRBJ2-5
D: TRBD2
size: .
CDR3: CASSLPRGTSGRQETQYF
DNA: TGTGCCAGCAGCTTACCTAGGGGGACTAGCGGGAGACAAGAGACCCAGTACTTC

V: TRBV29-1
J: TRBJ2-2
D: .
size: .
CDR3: CSALDTHLTGELFF
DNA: TGCAGCGCCCTGGACACGCATCTCACCGGGGAGCTGTTTTTT

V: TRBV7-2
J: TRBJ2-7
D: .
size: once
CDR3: CASSSTGSSYEQYF
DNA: TGTGCCAGCAGTTCTACTGGGAGCTCCTACGAGCAGTACTTC

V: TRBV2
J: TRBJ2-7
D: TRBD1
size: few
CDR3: CASSEYWTGAYGGEQYF
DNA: TGTGCCAGCAGTGAATATTGGACAGGGGCCTACGGTGGCGAGCAGTACTTC

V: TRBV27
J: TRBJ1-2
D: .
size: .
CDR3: CASSPPSGYGYTF
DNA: TGTGCCAGCAGCCCCCCCTCCGGTTATGGCTACACCTTC

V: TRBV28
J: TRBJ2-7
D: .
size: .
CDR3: CASSLIQGPRQYF
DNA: TGTGCCAGCAGTTTAATCCAGGGCCCCAGGCAGTACTTC

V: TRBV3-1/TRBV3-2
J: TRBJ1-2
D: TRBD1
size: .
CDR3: CASSHASGQGRNGYTF
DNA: TGTGCCAGCAGCCATGCCTCGGGACAGGGGAGAAATGGCTACACCTTC

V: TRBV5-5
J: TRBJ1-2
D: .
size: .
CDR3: CASSLDLSGANYGYTF
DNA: TGTGCCAGCAGCTTGGATTTGAGCGGGGCTAACTATGGCTACACCTTC

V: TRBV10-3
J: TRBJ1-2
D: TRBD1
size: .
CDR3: CAISGDRGNYGYTF
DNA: TGTGCCATCAGTGGCGACAGGGGAAACTATGGCTACACCTTC

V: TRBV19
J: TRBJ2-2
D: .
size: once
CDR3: CASSIETRTGELFF
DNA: TGTGCCAGTAGTATAGAAACAAGGACAGGGGAGCTGTTTTTT

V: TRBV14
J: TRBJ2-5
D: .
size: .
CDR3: CASSLLQGPKETQYF
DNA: TGTGCCAGCAGCCTCCTACAGGGTCCTAAGGAGACCCAGTACTTC

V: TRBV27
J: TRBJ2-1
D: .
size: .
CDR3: CASSLYARAEQFF
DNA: TGTGCCAGCAGCCTGTACGCGCGGGCTGAGCAGTTCTTC

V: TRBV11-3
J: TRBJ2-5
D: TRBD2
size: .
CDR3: CASSLVAASGQETQYF
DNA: TGTGCCAGCAGCTTAGTTGCGGCTAGCGGGCAAGAGACCCAGTACTTC

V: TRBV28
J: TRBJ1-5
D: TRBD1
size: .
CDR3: CASSLLGDRVQPQHF
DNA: TGTGCCAGCAGTTTATTGGGGGACAGGGTTCAGCCCCAGCATTTT

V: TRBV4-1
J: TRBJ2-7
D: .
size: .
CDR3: CASSQGRRTSSGSYEQYF
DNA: TGCGCCAGCAGCCAAGGAAGGCGGACTTCATCGGGTTCCTACGAGCAGTACTTC

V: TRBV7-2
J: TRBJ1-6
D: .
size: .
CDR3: CASSLEVWEHSPLHF
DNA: TGTGCCAGCAGCTTAGAGGTTTGGGAGCATTCACCCCTCCACTTT

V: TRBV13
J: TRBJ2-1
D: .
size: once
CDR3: CASSTTADEQFF
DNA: TGTGCCAGCAGCACCACCGCGGATGAGCAGTTCTTC

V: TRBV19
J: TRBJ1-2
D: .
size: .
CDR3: CASSKRAVSNYGYTF
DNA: TGTGCCAGTAGTAAGCGGGCGGTCTCTAACTATGGCTACACCTTC

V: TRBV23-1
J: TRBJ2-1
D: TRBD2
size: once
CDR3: CASSLPRGTSGKNEQFF
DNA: TGCGCCAGCAGCCTACCTCGGGGGACTAGCGGGAAGAATGAGCAGTTCTTC

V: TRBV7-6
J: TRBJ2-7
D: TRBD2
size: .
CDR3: CASSSIQGLAGSYEQYF
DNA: TGTGCCAGCAGCTCGATCCAGGGACTAGCGGGCTCCTACGAGCAGTACTTC

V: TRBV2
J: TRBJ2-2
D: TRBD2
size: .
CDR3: CASSGASGRDGELFF
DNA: TGTGCCAGCAGTGGAGCTAGCGGAAGGGACGGGGAGCTGTTTTTT

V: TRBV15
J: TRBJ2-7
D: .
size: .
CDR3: CATSRDQGAYEQYF
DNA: TGTGCCACCAGCAGAGATCAGGGCGCCTACGAGCAGTACTTC

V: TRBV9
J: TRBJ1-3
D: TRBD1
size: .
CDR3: CASSVAGDSPGNTIYF
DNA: TGTGCCAGCAGCGTAGCCGGGGACAGTCCTGGAAACACCATATATTTT

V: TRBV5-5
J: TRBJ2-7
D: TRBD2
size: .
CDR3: CASSLYGGDLSEQYF
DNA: TGTGCCAGCAGCTTGTATGGGGGGGATCTAAGCGAGCAGTACTTC

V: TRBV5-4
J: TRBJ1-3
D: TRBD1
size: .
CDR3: CASSGQGTGNTIYF
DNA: TGTGCCAGCAGCGGACAGGGGACCGGAAACACCATATATTTT

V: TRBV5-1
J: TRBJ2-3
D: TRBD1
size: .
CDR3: CASSLGDREAADTQYF
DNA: TGCGCCAGCAGCTTGGGGGACAGGGAAGCGGCAGATACGCAGTATTTT

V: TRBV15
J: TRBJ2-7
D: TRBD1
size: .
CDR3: CATRDGDRSSYEQYF
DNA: TGTGCCACCAGGGATGGGGACAGAAGCTCCTACGAGCAGTACTTC

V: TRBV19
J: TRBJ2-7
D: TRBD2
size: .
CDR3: CASSTLGLAGGEQYF
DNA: TGTGCCAGTAGTACTCTGGGACTAGCGGGAGGCGAGCAGTACTTC

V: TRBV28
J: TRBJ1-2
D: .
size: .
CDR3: CASSLGRARLYGYTF
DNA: TGTGCCAGCAGTTTAGGGAGGGCGCGACTCTATGGCTACACCTTC

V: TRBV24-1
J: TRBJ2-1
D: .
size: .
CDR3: CATRSAEKGNEQFF
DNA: TGTGCCACCAGGTCGGCCGAAAAGGGGAATGAGCAGTTCTTC

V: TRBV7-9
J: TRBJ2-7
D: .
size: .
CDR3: CASSSQRRGTYEQYF
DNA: TGTGCCAGCAGCTCCCAGAGGAGGGGTACCTACGAGCAGTACTTC

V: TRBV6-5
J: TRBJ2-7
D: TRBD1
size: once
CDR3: CASSPGQGFSYEQYF
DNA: TGTGCCAGCAGCCCGGGACAGGGTTTCTCCTACGAGCAGTACTTC